Each of the 24 T cell receptor beta chains below was sequenced from the same sample in a study of human T cells and chemical hapten exposure. TCRdb analysed the RACE reads with MiXCR anew, one entry per CDR3 protein. This sample has 370,000 or so distinct CDR3 sequences, with about 4.8% found just once. The time point denotes: patch test 1, 2 weeks after DPC sensitization. Stated treatment: therapeutic diphenylcyclopropenone sensitization with weekly scalp DPC. Here the sequenced sample was whole blood, taken in connection with sensitization to the hapten diphenylcyclopropenone (DPC). The receptors shown here come from a woman aged 45-65 years with alopecia areata. Some clones in this sample may be carry-over from other donors' samples.

This clonotype was seen ten or more times. This chain joins TRBV27 and TRBJ1-4, with unresolved D. CDR1 and CDR2 (germline): MNHEY, SMNVEV (reference sequence). The CDR3 covers 15 residues. Trimming left V 3 bases short and J 0 bases short, with 8 bases between. CDR3 region: CASSFGGATNEKLFF. CDR3 bases: TGTGCCAGCAGTTTCGGTGGTGCAACTAATGAAAAACTGTTTTTT.

The chain recombines TRBV2 with TRBJ2-1; 7 nucleotides agree with TRBD1. The V gene end was trimmed by 6 bases and the J gene end by 13 bases; junction bases not matched to a gene: 9. The CDR3 extends over 12 amino acids. Germline CDR1 SNHLY, CDR2 FYNNEI. CDR3 coding DNA: TGTGCCAGCAGGTGGACAGGCCCAGAACAGTTCTTC. This encodes CASRWTGPEQFF.

This clonotype was detected many times. This chain links TRBV27 with TRBJ2-5; TRBD2 matches 10 bases. The CDR3 is 15 residues long. Trimming removed 5 bases from V and 1 base from J; junction bases left unmatched: 4. Germline loops: CDR1 MNHEY, CDR2 SMNVEV (reference sequence). The CDR3 region has the DNA TGTGCCAGCAGTCCCGGGACTAGCGTCCAAGAGACCCAGTACTTC. Amino acids: CASSPGTSVQETQYF.

The CDR3 DNA is TGCGCCAGCAGCCGCCAGCGGGAGGGTTTACAGGAAAAACTGTTTTTT. This gives the protein CASSRQREGLQEKLFF. The chain employs TRBV4-3 and TRBJ1-4; D uncertain. Trimming stripped 4 bases from V and 8 bases from J, with 20 bases between. Germline V gene lookup returns CDR1 LGHNA and CDR2 YSLEER. This CDR3 spans 16 amino acids.

Many counts were recorded for this clonotype. The CDR3 loop reads CASSRPGQSKPQHF. CDR3 DNA sequence: TGTGCCAGCAGCAGACCGGGACAGTCTAAGCCCCAGCATTTT. This chain links TRBV21-1 with TRBJ1-5; the DNA was not used to check the table's D call, TRBD1. TRBV21-1 is assigned pseudogene status. This CDR3 is 14 amino acids long.

The table lists this clonotype with a few counts. V is TRBV12-3 or TRBV12-4 and J is TRBJ2-5, with unresolved D. Trimming cost V 6 bases and J 2 bases, with 4 bases left between them. The CDR3 loop spans 11 amino acids. CDR3 DNA sequence: TGTGCCAGCAGAAAACAAGAGACCCAGTACTTC. Residues: CASRKQETQYF.

This clonotype appeared many times. The CDR3 DNA reads TGTGCCAGCAGTAGCGGACTAGCGGGGACGTTTGGTAATGAGCAGTTCTTC. Protein: CASSSGLAGTFGNEQFF. This chain connects TRBV6-5 to TRBJ2-1, with 12 positions matching TRBD2. CDR3 size: 17 residues. Germline CDR1 MNHEY, CDR2 SVGAGI. Losses at the gene ends were 5 bases for V and 7 bases for J; bases not matched to a gene: 12.

About this clonotype itself: A read error may explain this, as a much larger clone is one base away. The chain has TRBV12-3 or TRBV12-4 and TRBJ2-6; D remains ambiguous. V lost 7 bases and J lost 2, with 6 bases in between. The CDR3 covers 13 residues. The CDR3 DNA is TGTGCCAGCATCCTCCCTGGGGCCAACGTCCTGACTTTC. This codes for CASILPGANVLTF.

The sample holds many counts of this clonotype. The rearrangement links TRBV7-2 to TRBJ2-3; 11 bases map to TRBD2. V shed 6 bases and J 4 bases; nucleotides not matched to a gene: 6. Germline CDR1 and CDR2: SGHTA and FQGNSA. This CDR3 comprises 15 residues. The CDR3 loop reads CASRFSSGGSDTQYF. As DNA, the CDR3 is TGTGCCAGCAGGTTCTCTAGCGGGGGGTCAGATACGCAGTATTTT.

This clonotype was counted at least ten times. This chain connects TRBV10-3 to TRBJ2-3; TRBD1 matches at 8 bases. Trimming cost V 5 bases and J 2 bases; bases outside gene matches: 6. Germline loops: CDR1 ENHRY, CDR2 SYGVKD. The CDR3 runs 15 residues. The CDR3 nucleotides read TGTGCCATCAGTTCGGGACAGGTGATCACAGATACGCAGTATTTT. Its translation: CAISSGQVITDTQYF.

This clonotype was found once. This may stem from a read error, because a much larger clone lies one nucleotide away. The chain is built from TRBV12-3 or TRBV12-4 and TRBJ2-3, with 11 bases that match TRBD2. The CDR3 runs 15 residues. DNA of the CDR3: TGTGCCAGCAGAGTAGCGGGAGGGCCCACAGATACGAAGTATTTT. It encodes CASRVAGGPTDTKYF.

This rearrangement joins TRBV12-3 or TRBV12-4 to TRBJ2-7, with D uncertain. V lost 7 bases to trimming and J lost 5 bases, with 12 bases between them. The CDR3 contains 12 residues. The DNA of the CDR3 is TGTGCCAGCAAGTTGCAGTTCCACGAGCAGTACTTC. It yields the protein CASKLQFHEQYF.

This clonotype turned up a few times. This chain connects TRBV10-3 to TRBJ2-5; 8 nucleotides agree with TRBD2. Germline lookup yields CDR1 ENHRY and CDR2 SYGVKD. The CDR3 runs 16 residues. J was trimmed by 5 bases and V by 0 bases; bases with no gene match: 8. The CDR3 is CAISESGSGGPETQYF. The CDR3 DNA reads as TGTGCCATCAGTGAGTCGGGAAGCGGGGGCCCCGAGACCCAGTACTTC.

This clonotype was found many times. The chain is built from TRBV4-1 and TRBJ2-3; 9 nucleotides align to TRBD1. The CDR3 spans 15 residues. Germline trimming cut 6 bases from V and 4 bases from J; bases unmatched to any gene: 8. In germline, CDR1 is MGHRA, CDR2 YSYEKL. CDR3 protein: CASRMGDRVADTQYF. The CDR3 DNA reads as TGCGCCAGCAGGATGGGGGACAGGGTTGCAGATACGCAGTATTTT.

This clonotype was picked up many times. The chain combines TRBV6-5 with TRBJ2-4; 14 bases match TRBD2. CDR3 length: 17 amino acids. With V trimmed by 6 bases and J by 1 base, 5 bases remained unmatched. Germline V gene sequence: CDR1 MNHEY, CDR2 SVGAGI. As DNA, the CDR3 is TGTGCCAGCAGACTGACTAGCGGGAGGGAGGCCAAAAACATTCAGTACTTC. Protein sequence: CASRLTSGREAKNIQYF.

CDR3 DNA sequence: TGTGCCAGCAGCTTCAGGGAAGGATCACCCCTCCACTTT. Its protein product is CASSFREGSPLHF. J is TRBJ1-6 and V is TRBV7-9, with D perhaps TRBD1 (5 bases). Germline V gene lookup returns CDR1 SEHNR and CDR2 FQNEAQ (reference sequence). Trimming cost V 3 bases and J 10 bases, with 10 bases left between them. The CDR3 contains 13 residues. Filled out from reference TRBV7-9 and TRBJ1-6, the complete variable domain reads DTGVSQNPRHKITKRGQNVTFRCDPISEHNRLYWYRQTLGQGPEFLTYFQNEAQLEKSRLLSDRFSAERPKGSFSTLEIQRTEQGDSAMYLCASSFREGSPLHFGNGTRLTVT.

This clonotype was found many times. The chain recombines TRBV12-3 or TRBV12-4 with TRBJ1-4, with TRBD1 matching over 7 bases. V was clipped by 5 bases and J by 8 bases; unmatched bases: 2. This CDR3 is 12 amino acids long. The CDR3 is CASSADREKLFF. As DNA, the CDR3 is TGTGCCAGCAGTGCGGACAGGGAAAAACTGTTTTTT.

This clonotype was observed many times. The chain joins TRBV6-2 or TRBV6-3 to TRBJ2-2; 11 bases fit TRBD2. The trim removed 6 bases at V and 3 bases at J, leaving 6 bases unmatched. The CDR3 extends over 16 amino acids. The germline V gene encodes CDR1 MNHEY and CDR2 SVGEGT. In DNA form, the CDR3 reads TGTGCCAGCAGATCCCGACTAGCGGGATACACCGGGGAGCTGTTTTTT. Protein sequence: CASRSRLAGYTGELFF.

This clonotype showed up many times. The chain carries TRBV12-5 and TRBJ2-1; tentatively, D is TRBD1 (6 bases). The germline gives CDR1 LGHNT, CDR2 FRNRAP. This CDR3 spans 15 amino acids. Trimming stripped 1 base from V and 7 bases from J, with 14 bases between. This chain's CDR3 is CASGLGAGARNEQFF. The CDR3 DNA is TGTGCTAGTGGTTTGGGGGCAGGGGCCCGGAATGAGCAGTTCTTC.

At least ten counts were recorded for this clonotype. This chain uses TRBV11-2 with TRBJ2-3; TRBD1 matches 8 bases. The germline V gene has CDR1 SGHAT and CDR2 FQNNGV. J lost 1 base, V lost 3 bases, and 3 bases had no gene match. The CDR3 has 15 amino acids. The CDR3 reads CASSFWGQGTDTQYF. The DNA of the CDR3 is TGTGCCAGCAGCTTCTGGGGACAGGGCACAGATACGCAGTATTTT.

Notes on this clonotype: A much larger clone differs by one base, so this may be a read error. The CDR3 does not end in the conserved phenylalanine or tryptophan, so this is likely a read error. CDR3 amino acids: CASSLFVGPRLGQYL. The CDR3 DNA reads as TGTGCCAGCAGTTTATTTGTGGGACCTCGTTTAGGGCAGTACCTC. This chain joins TRBV12-3 or TRBV12-4 and TRBJ2-7; D possibly uses TRBD1 or TRBD2 (5 bases each). Trimming shortened V by 2 bases and J by 9 bases, and 20 bases separated the two germline ends. This CDR3 is 15 amino acids long.

This clonotype was seen many times. This chain links TRBV20-1 with TRBJ2-7; 11 bases align to TRBD1. The V gene end was trimmed by 0 bases and the J gene end by 6 bases; junction bases not matched to a gene: 4. Germline-derived CDR1 and CDR2 are DFQATT and SNEGSKA (reference sequence). There are 14 residues in the CDR3. The CDR3: CSARDSGTGGEQYF. CDR3 nucleotides: TGCAGTGCTAGAGACTCCGGGACAGGGGGCGAGCAGTACTTC.

This clonotype was recorded many times. V usage is TRBV3-1 and J usage is TRBJ1-1; D ambiguous. Germline V lookup: CDR1 LGHDT, CDR2 YNNKEL (reference sequence). The CDR3 loop spans 15 amino acids. V lost 4 bases and J 4 bases, leaving 16 bases between the germline ends. CDR3 region: CASSLRAGRSTEAFF. The CDR3 DNA reads TGTGCCAGCAGCCTCCGAGCCGGGCGGAGCACTGAAGCTTTCTTT.

In its sample, this clonotype was seen many times. The chain links TRBV4-1 to TRBJ2-1; perhaps TRBD2 as D (6 bases). Germline V gene lookup returns CDR1 MGHRA and CDR2 YSYEKL. V was shortened by 1 base and J by 7 bases, with 14 bases between the two germline ends. CDR3 length: 15 residues. CDR3 in amino acids: CASSQVQGGVNEQFF. CDR3 sequence (DNA): TGCGCCAGCAGCCAAGTACAAGGCGGGGTGAATGAGCAGTTCTTC.